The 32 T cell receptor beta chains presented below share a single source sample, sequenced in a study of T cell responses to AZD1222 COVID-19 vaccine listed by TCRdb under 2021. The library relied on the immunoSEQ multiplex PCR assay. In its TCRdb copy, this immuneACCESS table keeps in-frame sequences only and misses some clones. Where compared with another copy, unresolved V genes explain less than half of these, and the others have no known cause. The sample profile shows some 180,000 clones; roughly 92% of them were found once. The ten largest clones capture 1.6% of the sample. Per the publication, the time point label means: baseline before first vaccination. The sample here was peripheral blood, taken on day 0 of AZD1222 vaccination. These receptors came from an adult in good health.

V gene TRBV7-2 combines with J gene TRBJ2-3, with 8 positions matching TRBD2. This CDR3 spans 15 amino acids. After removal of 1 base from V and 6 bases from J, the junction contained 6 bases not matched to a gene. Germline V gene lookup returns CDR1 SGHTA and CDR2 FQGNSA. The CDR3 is CASSLDGRGRDTQYF. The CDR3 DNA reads TGTGCCAGCAGCTTAGACGGGAGGGGGAGGGATACGCAGTATTTT.

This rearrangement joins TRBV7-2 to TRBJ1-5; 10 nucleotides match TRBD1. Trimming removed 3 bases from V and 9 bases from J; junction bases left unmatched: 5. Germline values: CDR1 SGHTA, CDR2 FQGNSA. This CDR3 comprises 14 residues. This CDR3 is CASSFGQGGSPQHF. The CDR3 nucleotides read TGTGCCAGCAGCTTTGGACAGGGGGGCTCGCCCCAGCATTTT.

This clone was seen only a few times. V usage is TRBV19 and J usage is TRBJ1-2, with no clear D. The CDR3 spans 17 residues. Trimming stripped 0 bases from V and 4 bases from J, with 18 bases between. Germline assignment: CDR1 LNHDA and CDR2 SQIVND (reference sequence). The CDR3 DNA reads TGTGCCAGTAGTATAGATCTGCGGCGTATGGATCTCTATGGCTACACCTTC. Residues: CASSIDLRRMDLYGYTF.

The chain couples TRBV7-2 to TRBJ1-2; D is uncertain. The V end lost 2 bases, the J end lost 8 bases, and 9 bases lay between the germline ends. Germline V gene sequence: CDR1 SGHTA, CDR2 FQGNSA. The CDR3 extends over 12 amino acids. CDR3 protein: CASSLNIQGYTF. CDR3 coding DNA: TGTGCCAGCAGCTTAAACATACAGGGCTACACCTTC.

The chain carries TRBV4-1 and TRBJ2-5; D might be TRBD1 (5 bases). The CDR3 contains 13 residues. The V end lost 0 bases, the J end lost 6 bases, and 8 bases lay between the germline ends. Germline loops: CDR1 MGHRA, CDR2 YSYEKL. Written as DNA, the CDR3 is TGCGCCAGCAGCCAAGATCCAGGGAAGACCCAGTACTTC. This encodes CASSQDPGKTQYF.

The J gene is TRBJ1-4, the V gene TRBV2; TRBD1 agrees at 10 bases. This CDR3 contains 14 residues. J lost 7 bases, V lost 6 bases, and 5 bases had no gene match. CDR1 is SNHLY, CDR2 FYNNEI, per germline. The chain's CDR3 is CASRRTGGIEKLFF. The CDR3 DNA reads TGTGCCAGCAGGCGGACAGGGGGAATTGAAAAACTGTTTTTT.

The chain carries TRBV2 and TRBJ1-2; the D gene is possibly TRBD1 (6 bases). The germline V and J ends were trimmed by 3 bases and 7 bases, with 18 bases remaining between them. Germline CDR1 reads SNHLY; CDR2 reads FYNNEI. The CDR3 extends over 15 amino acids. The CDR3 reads CASSDYQAGASGYTF. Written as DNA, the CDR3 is TGTGCCAGCAGTGATTATCAAGCAGGGGCCTCTGGCTACACCTTC. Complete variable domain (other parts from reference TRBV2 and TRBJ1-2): EPEVTQTPSHQVTQMGQEVILRCVPISNHLYFYWYRQILGQKVEFLVSFYNNEISEKSEIFDDQFSVERPDGSNFTLKIRSTKLEDSAMYFCASSDYQAGASGYTFGSGTRLTVV.

CDR3 in amino acids: CASSLGGAEQPQHF. CDR3 nucleotide sequence: TGTGCCAGCAGCTTAGGGGGGGCTGAGCAGCCCCAGCATTTT. The V and J genes are TRBV13 and TRBJ1-5; a possible D gene is TRBD1 (6 bases). The CDR3 is made up of 14 amino acids. In germline, CDR1 is PRHDT, CDR2 FYEKMQ (reference sequence). V dropped 0 bases and J dropped 7 bases, with 10 bases sitting between them.

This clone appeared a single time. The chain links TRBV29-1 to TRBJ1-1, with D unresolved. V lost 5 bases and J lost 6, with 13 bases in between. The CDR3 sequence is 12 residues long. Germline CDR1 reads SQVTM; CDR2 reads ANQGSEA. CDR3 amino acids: CSVKVTHAEAFF. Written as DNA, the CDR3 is TGCAGCGTTAAGGTCACGCACGCTGAAGCTTTCTTT.

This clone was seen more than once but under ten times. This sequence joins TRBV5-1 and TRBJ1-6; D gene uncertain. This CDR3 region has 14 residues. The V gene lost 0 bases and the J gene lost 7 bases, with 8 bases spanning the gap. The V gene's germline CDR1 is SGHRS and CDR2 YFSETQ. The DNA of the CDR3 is TGCGCCAGCAGCTTGGTACGGGGAAATTCACCCCTCCACTTT. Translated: CASSLVRGNSPLHF.

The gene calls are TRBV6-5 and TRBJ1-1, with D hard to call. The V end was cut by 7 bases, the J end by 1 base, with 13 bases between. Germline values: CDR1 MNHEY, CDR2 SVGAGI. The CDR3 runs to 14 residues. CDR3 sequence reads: CASTPLPANTEAFF. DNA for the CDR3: TGTGCCAGCACTCCCCTTCCGGCGAACACTGAAGCTTTCTTT.

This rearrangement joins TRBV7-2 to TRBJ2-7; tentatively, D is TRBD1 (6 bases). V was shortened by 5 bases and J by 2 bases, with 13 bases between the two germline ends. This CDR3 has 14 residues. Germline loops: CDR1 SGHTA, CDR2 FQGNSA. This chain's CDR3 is CASSNYRVPYEQYF. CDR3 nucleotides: TGTGCCAGCAGCAACTACAGGGTCCCCTACGAGCAGTACTTC.

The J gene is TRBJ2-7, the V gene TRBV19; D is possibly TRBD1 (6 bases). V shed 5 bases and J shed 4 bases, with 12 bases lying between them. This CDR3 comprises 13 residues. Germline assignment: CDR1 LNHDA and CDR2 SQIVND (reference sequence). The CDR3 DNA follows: TGTGCCAGTAGTCGACAGGTCAGGTACGAGCAGTACTTC. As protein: CASSRQVRYEQYF. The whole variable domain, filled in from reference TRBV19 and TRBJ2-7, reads DGGITQSPKYLFRKEGQNVTLSCEQNLNHDAMYWYRQDPGQGLRLIYYSQIVNDFQKGDIAEGYSVSREKKESFPLTVTSAQKNPTAFYLCASSRQVRYEQYFGPGTRLTVT.

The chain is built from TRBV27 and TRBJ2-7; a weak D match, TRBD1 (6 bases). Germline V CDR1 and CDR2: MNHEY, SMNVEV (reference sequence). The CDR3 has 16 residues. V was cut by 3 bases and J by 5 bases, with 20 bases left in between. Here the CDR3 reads CASSLQSHKQGHEQYF. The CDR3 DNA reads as TGTGCCAGCAGTTTGCAATCACATAAACAGGGCCACGAGCAGTACTTC.

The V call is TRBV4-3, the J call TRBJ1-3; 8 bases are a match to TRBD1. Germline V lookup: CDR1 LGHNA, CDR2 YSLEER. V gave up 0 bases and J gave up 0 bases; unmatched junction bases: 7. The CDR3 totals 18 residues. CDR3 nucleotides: TGCGCCAGCAGCCAAGAGGCAGGGGGCGGTTTCTCTGGAAACACCATATATTTT. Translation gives CASSQEAGGGFSGNTIYF.

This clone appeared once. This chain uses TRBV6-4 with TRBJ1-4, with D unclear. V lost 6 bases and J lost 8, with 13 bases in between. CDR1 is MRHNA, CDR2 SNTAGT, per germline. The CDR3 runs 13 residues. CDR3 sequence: CASSPDSGEKLFF. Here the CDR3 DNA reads TGTGCCAGCAGCCCGGATTCTGGCGAAAAACTGTTTTTT.

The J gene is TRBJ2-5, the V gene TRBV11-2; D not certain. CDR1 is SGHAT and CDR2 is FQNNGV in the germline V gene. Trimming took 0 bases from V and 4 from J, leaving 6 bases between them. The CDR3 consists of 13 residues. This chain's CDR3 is CASSLEGLETQYF. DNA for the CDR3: TGTGCCAGCAGCTTAGAAGGGCTAGAGACCCAGTACTTC.

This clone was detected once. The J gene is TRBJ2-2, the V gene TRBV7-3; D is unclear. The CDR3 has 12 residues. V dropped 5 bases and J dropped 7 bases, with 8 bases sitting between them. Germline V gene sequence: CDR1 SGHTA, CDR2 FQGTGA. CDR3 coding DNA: TGTGCCAGCAGCCCGGGTGTCGGGGAGCTGTTTTTT. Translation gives CASSPGVGELFF.

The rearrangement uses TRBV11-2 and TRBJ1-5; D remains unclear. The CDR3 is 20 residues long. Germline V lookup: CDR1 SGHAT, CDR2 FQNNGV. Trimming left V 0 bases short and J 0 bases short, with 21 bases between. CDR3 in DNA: TGTGCCAGCAGCTTAGAGCCCGGCAGTAACCCTGCCCATAGCAATCAGCCCCAGCATTTT. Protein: CASSLEPGSNPAHSNQPQHF.

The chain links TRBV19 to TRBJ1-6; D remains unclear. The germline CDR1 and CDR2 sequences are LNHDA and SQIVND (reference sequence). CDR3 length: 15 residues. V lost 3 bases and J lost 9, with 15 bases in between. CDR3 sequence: CASSISPPAGSPLHF. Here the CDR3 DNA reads TGTGCCAGTAGTATTTCACCACCGGCAGGTTCACCCCTCCACTTT.

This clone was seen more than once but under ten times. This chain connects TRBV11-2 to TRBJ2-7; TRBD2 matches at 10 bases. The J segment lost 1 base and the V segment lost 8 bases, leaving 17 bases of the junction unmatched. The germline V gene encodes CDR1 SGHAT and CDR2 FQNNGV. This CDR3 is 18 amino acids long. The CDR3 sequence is CASEVGVAGGPRSYEQYF. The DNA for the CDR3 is TGTGCCAGCGAGGTAGGGGTAGCGGGGGGTCCCCGATCCTACGAGCAGTACTTC.

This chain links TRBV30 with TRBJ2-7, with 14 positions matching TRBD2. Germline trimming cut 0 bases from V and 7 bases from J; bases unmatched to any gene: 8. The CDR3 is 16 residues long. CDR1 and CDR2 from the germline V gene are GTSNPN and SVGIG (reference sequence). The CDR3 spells CAWSVPTSGRAREQYF. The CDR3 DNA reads TGTGCCTGGAGTGTACCGACTAGCGGGAGGGCCAGAGAGCAGTACTTC.

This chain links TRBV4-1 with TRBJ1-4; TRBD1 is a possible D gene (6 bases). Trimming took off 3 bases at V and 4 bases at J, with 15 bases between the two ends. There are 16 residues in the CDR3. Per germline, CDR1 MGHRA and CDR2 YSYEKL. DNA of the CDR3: TGCGCCAGCAGCCATACGGGGGGCAGTGATAATGAAAAACTGTTTTTT. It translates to CASSHTGGSDNEKLFF.

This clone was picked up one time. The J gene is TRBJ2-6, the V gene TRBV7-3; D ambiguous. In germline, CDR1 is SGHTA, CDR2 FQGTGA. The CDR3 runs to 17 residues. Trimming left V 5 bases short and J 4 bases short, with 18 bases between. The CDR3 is CASSPGPQGNGANVLTF. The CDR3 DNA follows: TGTGCCAGCAGCCCCGGCCCTCAAGGGAACGGGGCCAACGTCCTGACTTTC.

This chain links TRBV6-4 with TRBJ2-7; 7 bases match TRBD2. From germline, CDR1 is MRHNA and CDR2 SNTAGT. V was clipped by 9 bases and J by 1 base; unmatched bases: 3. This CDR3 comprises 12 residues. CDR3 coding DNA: TGTGCCAGGGGGAGGGCGTCCTACGAGCAGTACTTC. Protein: CARGRASYEQYF.

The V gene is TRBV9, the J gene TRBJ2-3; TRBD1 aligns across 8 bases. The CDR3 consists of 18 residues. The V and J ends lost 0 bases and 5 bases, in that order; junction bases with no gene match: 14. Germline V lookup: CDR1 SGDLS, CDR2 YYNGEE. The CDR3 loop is CASSVASGTGGDGDTQYF. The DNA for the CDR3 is TGTGCCAGCAGCGTAGCCTCCGGGACAGGCGGTGACGGAGATACGCAGTATTTT.

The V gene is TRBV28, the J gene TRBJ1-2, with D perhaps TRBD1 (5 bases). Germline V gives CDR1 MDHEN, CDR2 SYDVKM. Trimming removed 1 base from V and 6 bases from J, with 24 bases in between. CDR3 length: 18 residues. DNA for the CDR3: TGTGCCAGCAGTTTATCTGTCCCGCGGGCCAGGGTGAGGAATGGCTACACCTTC. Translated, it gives CASSLSVPRARVRNGYTF.

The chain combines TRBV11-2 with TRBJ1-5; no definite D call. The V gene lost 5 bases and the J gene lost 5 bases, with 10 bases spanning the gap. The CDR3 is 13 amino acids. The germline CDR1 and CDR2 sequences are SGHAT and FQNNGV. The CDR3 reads CASSPQLDQPQHF. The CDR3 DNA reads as TGTGCCAGCAGCCCCCAGCTTGATCAGCCCCAGCATTTT. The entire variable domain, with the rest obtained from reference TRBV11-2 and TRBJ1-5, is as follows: EAGVAQSPRYKIIEKRQSVAFWCNPISGHATLYWYQQILGQGPKLLIQFQNNGVVDDSQLPKDRFSAERLKGVDSTLKIQPAKLEDSAVYLCASSPQLDQPQHFGDGTRLSIL.

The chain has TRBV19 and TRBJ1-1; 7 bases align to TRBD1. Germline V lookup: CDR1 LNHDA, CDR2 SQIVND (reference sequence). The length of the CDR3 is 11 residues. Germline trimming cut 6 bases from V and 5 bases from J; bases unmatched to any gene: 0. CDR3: CASRGQTEAFF. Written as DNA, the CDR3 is TGTGCCAGTAGGGGACAGACTGAAGCTTTCTTT.

The CDR3 coding sequence is TGCGCCAGCAGCTTGGTAGGGGTGGGTGAAAAACTGTTTTTT. Amino acids: CASSLVGVGEKLFF. This chain uses TRBV5-1 with TRBJ1-4; D perhaps matches TRBD1 (5 bases). V shed 0 bases and J shed 7 bases, with 10 bases lying between them. Germline CDR1 and CDR2: SGHRS and YFSETQ. There are 14 residues in the CDR3.

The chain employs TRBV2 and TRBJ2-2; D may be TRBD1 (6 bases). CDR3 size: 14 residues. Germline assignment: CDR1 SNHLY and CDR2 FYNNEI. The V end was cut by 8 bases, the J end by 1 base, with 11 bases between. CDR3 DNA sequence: TGTGCCAGCGTCTCGGACAGGAACACCGGGGAGCTGTTTTTT. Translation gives CASVSDRNTGELFF.

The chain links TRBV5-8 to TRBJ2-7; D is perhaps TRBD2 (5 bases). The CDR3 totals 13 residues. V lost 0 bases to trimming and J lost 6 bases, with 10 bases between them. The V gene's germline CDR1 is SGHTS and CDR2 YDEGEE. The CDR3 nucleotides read TGTGCCAGCAGCTTGGCCAGAGGGTCCGAGCAGTACTTC. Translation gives CASSLARGSEQYF.